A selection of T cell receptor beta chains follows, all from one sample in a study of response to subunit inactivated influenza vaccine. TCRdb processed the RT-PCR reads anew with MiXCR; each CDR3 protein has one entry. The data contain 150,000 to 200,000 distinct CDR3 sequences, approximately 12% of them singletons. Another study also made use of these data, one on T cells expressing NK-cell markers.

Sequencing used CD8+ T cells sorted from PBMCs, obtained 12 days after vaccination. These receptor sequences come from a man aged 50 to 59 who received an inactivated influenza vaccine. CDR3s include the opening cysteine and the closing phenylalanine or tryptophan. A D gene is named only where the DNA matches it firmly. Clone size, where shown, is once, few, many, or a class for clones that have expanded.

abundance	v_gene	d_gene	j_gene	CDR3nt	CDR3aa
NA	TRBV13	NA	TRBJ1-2	TGTGCCAGCAGCTTAGGAGGGGCAGCTACTGGAAGAGGCTACACCTTC	CASSLGGAATGRGYTF
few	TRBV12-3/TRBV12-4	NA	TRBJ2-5	TGTGCCAGCAGTTTTGGGGAGCAAGAGACCCAGTACTTC	CASSFGEQETQYF
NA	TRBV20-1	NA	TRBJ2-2	TGCAGTGCTAGTAACGTCGACCTGAACACCGGGGAGCTGTTTTTT	CSASNVDLNTGELFF
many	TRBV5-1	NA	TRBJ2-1	TGCGCCAGCAGCCTCTCCCCCAGCGGTCCATATGGGAATGAGCAGTTCTTC	CASSLSPSGPYGNEQFF
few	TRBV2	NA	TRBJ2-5	TGTGCCAGCAGTGAAGATCCCCCGACAGACCAAGAGACCCAGTACTTC	CASSEDPPTDQETQYF
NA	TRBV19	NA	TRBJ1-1	TGTGCCAGTAGTATGAGGGGGGAGGTGAACACTGAAGCTTTCTTT	CASSMRGEVNTEAFF
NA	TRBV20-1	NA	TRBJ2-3	TGCAGTGCTCACGATCCCCGCACAGATACGCAGTATTTT	CSAHDPRTDTQYF
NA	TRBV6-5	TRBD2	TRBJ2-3	TGTGCCAGCAGTTACCTGGCGGGGCTAGCGGGAGGGCCGTCTGATACGCAGTATTTT	CASSYLAGLAGGPSDTQYF
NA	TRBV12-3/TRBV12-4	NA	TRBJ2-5	TGTGCCAGCAGTTTAGCCAGGGGGGAAGAGACCCAGTACTTC	CASSLARGEETQYF
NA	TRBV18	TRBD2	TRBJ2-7	TGTGCCAGCTCCCCTAGCGGGCCTGACTACGAGCAGTACTTC	CASSPSGPDYEQYF
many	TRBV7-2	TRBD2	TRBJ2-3	TGTGCCAGCAGCCGGGGGGGAGGCACAGATACGCAGTATTTT	CASSRGGGTDTQYF
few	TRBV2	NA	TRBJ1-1	TGTGCCAGCAGGGAAAAAACGGGCCCCAACGCCGAAGCTTTCTTT	CASREKTGPNAEAFF
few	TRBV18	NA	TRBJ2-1	TGTGCCAGCTCACCCGACCTCCTGGGCCCTAATGAGCAGTTCTTC	CASSPDLLGPNEQFF
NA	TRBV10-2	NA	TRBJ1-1	TGCGCCAGCAGTGAGGGGATAAACGCTTTCTTT	CASSEGINAFF
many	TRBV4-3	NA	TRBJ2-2	TGCGCCAGCAGCCAGCACCCCGGGAGCTTCGGGGACACCGGGGAGCTGTTTTTT	CASSQHPGSFGDTGELFF
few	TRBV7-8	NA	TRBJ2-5	TGTGCCAGCGACGACAGGGCCCGGGGGGAGACCCAGTACTTC	CASDDRARGETQYF
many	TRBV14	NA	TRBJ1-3	TGTGCCAGCAGCCAAGGGGCAGCTAATCGGGGCACCATATATTTT	CASSQGAANRGTIYF
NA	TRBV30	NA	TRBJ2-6	TGTGCCTGGAGTGGTACTGGGGCCAACGTCCTGACTTTC	CAWSGTGANVLTF
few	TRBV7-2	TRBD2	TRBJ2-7	TGTGCCAGCAGCTTAACCAGGGCGGGAGTCTACGAGCAGTACTTC	CASSLTRAGVYEQYF
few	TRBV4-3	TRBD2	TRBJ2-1	TGCGCCAGCAGCCAAGATTGGACTAGCGGGTTTTACAATGAGCAGTTCTTC	CASSQDWTSGFYNEQFF
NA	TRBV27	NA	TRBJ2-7	TGTGCCAGCAGACCCCTCAGCTCCTACGAGCAGTACTTC	CASRPLSSYEQYF
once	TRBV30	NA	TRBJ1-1	TGTGCCTGGACTCTGGGGGGTCCGAACACTGAAGCTTACTTT	CAWTLGGPNTEAYF
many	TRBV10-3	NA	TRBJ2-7	TGTGCCATCAGTGATCCCGGTCTACCCGACGAGCAGTACTTC	CAISDPGLPDEQYF